The source of this TCR beta chain is a study of OX40 agonist ivuxolimab in advanced cancers. Prior autoimmune disease or systemic immunosuppression barred patients. Sampling times: baseline, cycle 4 day 1, cycle 7 day 1. Assay: immunoSEQ multiplex PCR; the TCRdb copy retains only in-frame clones and omits some. Of some 49,000 clones in the sample, approximately 86% were seen once. The germline V gene has CDR1 SGHRS and CDR2 YFSETQ. The trim removed 4 bases at V and 2 bases at J, leaving 8 bases unmatched. The CDR3 spans 15 residues. Notes on the study in general: Expanded clones tended on average to be more numerous among CD8+ T cells than CD4+.

About this clone itself: Its antigen is not known.

The sequences come from CD4+ or CD8+ T cells sorted from blood, collected in a trial of the OX40 agonist ivuxolimab. This TCR was recovered from an adult with an advanced solid tumor such as melanoma, head and neck, liver or kidney cancer. The chain has TRBV5-1 and TRBJ2-7, with 8 positions matching TRBD2. Here the CDR3 DNA reads TGCGCCAGCAGCGCGCGCGGGGGGTTGACCTACGAGCAGTACTTC. Translating it yields CASSARGGLTYEQYF.